A selection of T cell receptor beta chains follows, all from one sample in a study of human T cells and chemical hapten exposure. TCRdb re-called the RACE reads through MiXCR, storing one row per CDR3 protein. The sample holds around 110,000 distinct CDR3 sequences, approximately 11% seen once. The sequences come from whole blood, collected in connection with sensitization to the hapten diphenylcyclopropenone (DPC). These receptors all come from a woman aged 50 to 60 with alopecia areata. Some clones in this sample may be carry-over from other donors' samples. Each CDR3 is given with its conserved first and last residue. The order of the fields is V gene, J gene, D gene, clone size, CDR3 protein, CDR3 DNA. The D gene is left open where the match is weak. Only some rows state a clone size, as once, few, many or a class for expanded clones.

TRBV21-1	TRBJ2-7	-	-	CASRGTPTMDKWSSYEQYF	TGTGCCAGCAGGGGAACCCCGACAATGGATAAATGGAGCTCCTACGAGCAGTACTTC
TRBV7-2	TRBJ2-1	-	-	CATSIYNEQFF	TGTGCTACCAGCATCTACAATGAGCAGTTCTTC
TRBV29-1	TRBJ1-1	TRBD1	-	CSVFPTGKNTEAFF	TGCAGCGTTTTTCCGACAGGGAAGAACACTGAAGCTTTCTTT
TRBV7-3	TRBJ2-2	TRBD2	-	CASRSDATRLAGGTGELFF	TGTGCCAGCAGGAGCGACGCGACCCGACTAGCGGGGGGCACCGGGGAGCTGTTTTTT
TRBV28	TRBJ2-1	-	-	CASSPGPRGYEQFF	TGTGCCAGCAGTCCTGGACCGAGAGGCTATGAGCAGTTCTTC
TRBV2	TRBJ2-1	-	few	CASSEGQAYNEQFF	TGTGCCAGCAGTGAAGGACAGGCGTACAATGAGCAGTTCTTC
TRBV10-3	TRBJ1-3	TRBD1	-	CAALGTASGNTIYF	TGTGCCGCCCTTGGGACAGCCTCTGGAAACACCATATATTTT
TRBV3-1	TRBJ1-1	-	-	CASSSAGSPQVAFF	TGTGCCAGCAGCTCCGCAGGCAGTCCGCAAGTAGCTTTCTTT
TRBV4-3	TRBJ2-7	-	-	CASSQEVGLSSYEQYF	TGCGCCAGCAGCCAAGAGGTCGGGCTGAGCTCCTACGAGCAGTACTTC
TRBV6-5	TRBJ1-2	TRBD1	-	CASAQGQGIGYTF	TGTGCCAGCGCCCAAGGACAGGGCATCGGCTACACCTTC
TRBV27	TRBJ1-6	-	few	CASSLVGHNSPLHF	TGTGCCAGCTCCCTAGTAGGCCATAATTCACCCCTCCACTTT
TRBV7-2	TRBJ2-4	TRBD2	few	CASSLGGWRGGRLAKNIQYF	TGTGCCAGCAGCCTAGGGGGATGGCGGGGGGGGAGATTAGCCAAAAACATTCAGTACTTC
TRBV5-1	TRBJ1-2	-	many	CASSLDRVRNYGYTF	TGCGCCAGCAGCTTGGATCGGGTACGAAACTATGGCTACACCTTC
TRBV20-1	TRBJ2-7	-	many	CSARDYSGFSYEQYF	TGCAGTGCTAGAGATTACTCGGGGTTCTCCTACGAGCAGTACTTC
TRBV29-1	TRBJ1-5	TRBD1	once	CSVGGGGSNQPQHF	TGCAGCGTTGGGGGAGGGGGCAGCAATCAGCCCCAGCATTTT
TRBV9	TRBJ2-1	-	many	CASSPQISSYNEQFF	TGTGCCAGCAGCCCCCAGATTAGCTCCTACAATGAGCAGTTCTTC
TRBV18	TRBJ1-6	TRBD1	-	CASSSDRESSYNSPLHF	TGTGCCAGCTCGTCTGACAGGGAGAGCTCCTATAATTCACCCCTCCACTTT
TRBV20-1	TRBJ1-1	-	few	CSATPRGTEAFF	TGCAGTGCTACCCCCCGGGGCACTGAAGCTTTCTTT
TRBV15	TRBJ1-1	-	few	CATSREGTEAFF	TGTGCCACCAGCAGAGAGGGCACTGAAGCTTTCTTT
TRBV20-1	TRBJ2-1	TRBD2	few	CSARDSGGANEQFF	TGCAGTGCTAGAGATAGCGGGGGGGCCAATGAGCAGTTCTTC
TRBV4-2	TRBJ2-1	TRBD2	-	CASSQEAGGAYNEQFF	TGTGCCAGCAGCCAAGAGGCGGGAGGGGCCTACAATGAGCAGTTCTTC
TRBV20-1	TRBJ1-6	-	few	CSATEGGSYNSPLHF	TGCAGTGCTACCGAGGGGGGATCCTATAATTCACCCCTCCACTTT
TRBV5-1	TRBJ2-5	-	-	CASSLSPQETQYF	TGCGCCAGCAGCTTGAGTCCACAAGAGACCCAGTACTTC
TRBV24-1	TRBJ2-1	TRBD2	-	CATSGWTSGSRGEQFF	TGTGCCACCAGTGGTTGGACTAGCGGGAGTCGCGGTGAGCAGTTCTTC
TRBV20-1	TRBJ2-7	TRBD2	few	CSANILADSYEQYF	TGCAGTGCTAATATACTAGCGGACTCCTACGAGCAGTACTTC
TRBV29-1	TRBJ1-1	TRBD1	-	CSVKTGGLTEAFF	TGCAGCGTCAAGACAGGGGGCTTGACTGAAGCTTTCTTT
TRBV5-1	TRBJ1-1	-	few	CASSFRSGEAFF	TGCGCCAGCAGCTTCCGGTCAGGTGAAGCTTTCTTT
TRBV12-3/TRBV12-4	TRBJ1-5	-	-	CASSLPQDQPQHF	TGTGCCAGCAGTTTACCCCAGGATCAGCCCCAGCATTTT
TRBV28	TRBJ2-5	-	many	CASSLREIQETQYF	TGTGCCAGCAGTTTGAGGGAGATTCAAGAGACCCAGTACTTC
TRBV5-1	TRBJ1-1	-	-	CASSTLTNTEAFF	TGCGCCAGCAGCACCCTTACGAACACTGAAGCTTTCTTT
TRBV29-1	TRBJ2-7	-	-	CSVDTDSHEQYF	TGCAGCGTTGATACAGACTCCCACGAGCAGTACTTC
TRBV7-9	TRBJ2-7	-	-	CASSYPKDSESYEQYF	TGTGCCAGCAGCTACCCAAAAGACAGTGAATCCTACGAGCAGTACTTC
TRBV20-1	TRBJ2-7	-	many	CSAHPQWDRSYEQYF	TGCAGTGCCCACCCTCAATGGGACCGGTCCTACGAGCAGTACTTC
TRBV29-1	TRBJ1-1	-	many	CSVGASNTEAFF	TGCAGCGTGGGGGCTTCGAACACTGAAGCTTTCTTT
TRBV20-1	TRBJ1-1	TRBD1	few	CSAIDREGTEAFF	TGCAGTGCTATCGACAGGGAGGGGACTGAAGCTTTCTTT
TRBV29-1	TRBJ2-2	-	-	CSVASSATGELFF	TGCAGCGTTGCCTCGAGTGCCACCGGGGAGCTGTTTTTT
TRBV5-6	TRBJ2-3	TRBD2	few	CASSLGLAGTPSTDTQYF	TGTGCCAGCAGCTTGGGACTAGCGGGGACCCCTAGCACAGATACGCAGTATTTT